The 14 T cell receptor beta chains below come from one sample, sequenced in a study of shared clonotypes between healthy human individuals. TCRdb's table, derived via immunoSEQ multiplex PCR, lists solely in-frame clones and lacks some. The sample has some 690,000 clones; 80% to 95% are singletons. Sample: memory CD8+ T cells from PBMCs. The subset is: CD45RO+ cells pooled with CCR7-negative TemRA cells. These receptors all stem from a man between 18 and 35 years old in good health. Some clones in this sample may be carry-over from other donors' samples.

V usage is TRBV2 and J usage is TRBJ1-4; 9 bases fit TRBD1. CDR1 and CDR2 (germline): SNHLY, FYNNEI. CDR3 length: 16 amino acids. The V and J ends lost 5 bases and 0 bases, in that order; junction bases with no gene match: 4. CDR3 region: CASSRDRETTNEKLFF. Here the CDR3 DNA reads TGTGCCAGCAGTAGGGACAGGGAGACAACTAATGAAAAACTGTTTTTT.

V is TRBV4-3 and J is TRBJ1-2, with D tentatively TRBD1 (5 bases). The V gene lost 4 bases and the J gene lost 7 bases, with 19 bases spanning the gap. Germline V lookup: CDR1 LGHNA, CDR2 YSLEER. This CDR3 region has 15 residues. CDR3: CASSPYLGGGIGYTF. The DNA of the CDR3 is TGCGCCAGCAGCCCCTACCTGGGGGGTGGCATTGGCTACACCTTC.

V and J are TRBV15 and TRBJ2-6; D unresolved. Between the trimmed V and J ends, which lost 1 base and 3 bases, there was a span of 1 base. From germline, CDR1 is LNHNV and CDR2 YYDKDF (reference sequence). The CDR3 is 13 residues long. CDR3 sequence reads: CATSRVGANVLTF. The CDR3 bases are TGTGCCACCAGCAGAGTTGGGGCCAACGTCCTGACTTTC.

The chain employs TRBV27 and TRBJ2-1; 10 bases agree with TRBD2. Germline values: CDR1 MNHEY, CDR2 SMNVEV (reference sequence). V trimming: 4 bases; J trimming: 4 bases; junction bases outside the gene matches: 10. The CDR3 runs to 17 residues. The CDR3 DNA reads as TGTGCCAGCAGTTCTATCCTTAGCGGGAGGAATTACAATGAGCAGTTCTTC. This gives the protein CASSSILSGRNYNEQFF.

This clone was counted a single time. In DNA, the CDR3 is TGTGCCAGCAAGGAGGTTGGTGGGACTTGGGGACGCACTGAAGCTTTCTTT. Its protein product is CASKEVGGTWGRTEAFF. The rearrangement uses TRBV2 and TRBJ1-1; D possibly corresponds to TRBD1 (5 bases). Germline V gives CDR1 SNHLY, CDR2 FYNNEI. CDR3 length equals 17 residues. Trimming left V 7 bases short and J 4 bases short, with 25 bases between.

This chain joins TRBV7-6 and TRBJ2-1; 11 bases line up with TRBD2. The ends lost 2 bases at V and 0 bases at J; junction bases unmatched: 6. The CDR3 is made up of 18 amino acids. The germline V gene has CDR1 SGHVS and CDR2 FNYEAQ. The CDR3 DNA is TGTGCCAGCAGCTTATCGACTAGCGGGACCGCCTCCTACAATGAGCAGTTCTTC. It codes for CASSLSTSGTASYNEQFF.

This chain joins TRBV28 and TRBJ1-5; TRBD1 might be the D (5 bases). CDR3 size: 16 residues. The V end lost 3 bases, the J end lost 4 bases, and 16 bases lay between the germline ends. CDR1 and CDR2 (germline): MDHEN, SYDVKM. In DNA, the CDR3 is TGTGCCAGCAGTTTTACCCACGGGACGGGGAATCAGCCCCAGCATTTT. This codes for CASSFTHGTGNQPQHF.

The rearrangement joins TRBV6-5 to TRBJ2-5; no clear D gene. V lost 4 bases and J 2 bases, leaving 11 bases between the germline ends. Germline V lookup: CDR1 MNHEY, CDR2 SVGAGI. The CDR3 spans 14 residues. Here the CDR3 reads CASSSVPAQETQYF. As DNA, the CDR3 is TGTGCCAGCAGTTCGGTCCCGGCACAAGAGACCCAGTACTTC.

The rearrangement links TRBV19 to TRBJ2-1, with a possible D match to TRBD2 (6 bases). V lost 6 bases, J lost 5 bases, and 14 bases lay in between. The germline gives CDR1 LNHDA, CDR2 SQIVND (reference sequence). This CDR3 spans 14 amino acids. CDR3 sequence reads: CASSPGLLHNEQFF. The CDR3 DNA follows: TGTGCCAGTAGCCCGGGACTTCTTCACAATGAGCAGTTCTTC.

The V call is TRBV7-9, the J call TRBJ1-4; no definite D call. V shed 4 bases and J shed 11 bases, with 17 bases lying between them. This CDR3 region has 14 residues. CDR1 and CDR2 (germline): SEHNR, FQNEAQ (reference sequence). The chain's CDR3 is CASSSDPSERKLFF. CDR3 nucleotides: TGTGCCAGCAGCTCGGACCCCTCCGAAAGGAAACTGTTTTTT.

The chain carries TRBV28 and TRBJ1-2, with a possible D match to TRBD1 (6 bases). The CDR3 totals 14 residues. The V gene lost 1 base and the J gene lost 8 bases, with 14 bases spanning the gap. Germline CDR1 MDHEN, CDR2 SYDVKM. The CDR3 here is CASSLLGGGRGYTF. The CDR3 DNA follows: TGTGCCAGCAGTTTATTAGGGGGGGGCAGGGGCTACACCTTC.

This rearrangement joins TRBV7-6 to TRBJ2-7; 7 nucleotides align to TRBD1. The CDR3 extends over 16 amino acids. Trimming removed 5 bases from V and 2 bases from J; junction bases left unmatched: 12. Per germline, CDR1 SGHVS and CDR2 FNYEAQ. As DNA, the CDR3 is TGTGCCAGCAGCACCCGAGACAGGGTGGGCGCCTACGAGCAGTACTTC. It translates to CASSTRDRVGAYEQYF.

The V gene is TRBV10-3, the J gene TRBJ2-1, with TRBD2 matching over 9 bases. The germline gives CDR1 ENHRY, CDR2 SYGVKD. V was pared by 8 bases and J by 6 bases, with 5 bases of the junction left unmatched. The CDR3 extends over 13 amino acids. The CDR3 spells CAILPSGANEQFF. CDR3 DNA: TGTGCCATCCTCCCTAGCGGGGCCAATGAGCAGTTCTTC.

CDR3 sequence reads: CASSLRVGYGYTF. The CDR3 DNA sequence: TGTGCCAGCAGTCTCAGGGTCGGCTATGGCTACACCTTC. The J gene is TRBJ1-2, the V gene TRBV27; perhaps TRBD1 as D (5 bases). Trimming took off 5 bases at V and 4 bases at J, with 11 bases between the two ends. This CDR3 has 13 residues. Germline V lookup: CDR1 MNHEY, CDR2 SMNVEV (reference sequence).